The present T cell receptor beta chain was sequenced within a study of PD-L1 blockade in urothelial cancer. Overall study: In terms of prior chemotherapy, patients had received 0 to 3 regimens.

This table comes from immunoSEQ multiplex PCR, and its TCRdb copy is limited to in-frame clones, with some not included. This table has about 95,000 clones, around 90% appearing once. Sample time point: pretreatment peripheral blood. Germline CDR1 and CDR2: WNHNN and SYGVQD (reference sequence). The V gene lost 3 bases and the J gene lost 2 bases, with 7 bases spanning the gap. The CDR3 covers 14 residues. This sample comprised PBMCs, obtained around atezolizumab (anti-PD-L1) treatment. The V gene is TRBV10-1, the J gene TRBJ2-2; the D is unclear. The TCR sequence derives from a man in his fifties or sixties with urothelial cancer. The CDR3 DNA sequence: TGCGCCAGCAGTGATGAGGCTAACACCGGGGAGCTGTTTTTT. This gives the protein CASSDEANTGELFF.